This T cell receptor beta chain is from a study of response to subunit inactivated influenza vaccine. This CDR3 has 14 amino acids. The V end lost 3 bases, the J end lost 8 bases, and 13 bases lay between the germline ends. In its sample, this clonotype was seen a few times. The antigen is undetermined. General observations from the study: Only a handful of new T cells, the authors suggested, are recruited with each seasonal influenza vaccination.

Using its own MiXCR run on the RT-PCR reads, TCRdb lists one record per CDR3 protein. The table shows around 580,000 distinct CDR3 sequences, with roughly 15% occurring only once. The rearrangement uses TRBV12-3 or TRBV12-4 and TRBJ1-4, with a possible D match to TRBD1 (6 bases). Sample: PBMCs from blood, taken roughly 12 days after vaccination. This TCR was recovered from a man aged 50-60 years who received an inactivated influenza vaccine. The CDR3 DNA sequence: TGTGCCAGCAGTTTTTCAGGGGAGGGGGAAAAACTGTTTTTT. Amino acids: CASSFSGEGEKLFF.